This TCR beta chain appears in the sequencing data of a study of T cell repertoires in cytomegalovirus infection. Turning to the study itself: CMV epitopes in the study were HLA-C-restricted (recently identified) and HLA-B-restricted (well studied). In public TCR beta signatures, there were indications of both CMV infection and matching HLA type.

This CDR3 has 16 amino acids. The ends were cut back, 4 bases at V and 2 bases at J, with 17 bases in the middle. The germline V gene encodes CDR1 SGHVS and CDR2 FQNEAQ. Whole-study results and caveats: Identification of carriers of CMV plus the relevant HLA was performed using cumulative public TCR beta family frequency. The ex vivo response was dominated by HLA-C-restricted CMV-specific TCR beta clonotypes.

This clonotype was counted many times. Antigen: not known. TCRdb independently ran MiXCR on the reads; one entry per CDR3 protein. The sample has hundreds of thousands of distinct CDR3 sequences; approximately 29% are singletons. Here the sequenced sample was cultured CD8+ T cells from PBMCs, taken from culture after CMV antigen stimulation. V is TRBV7-8 and J is TRBJ1-2, with D possibly being TRBD1 (5 bases). This receptor was identified in a human donor in good health (CMV status not recorded). Some clones in this sample may be carry-over from other donors' samples. The CDR3 here is CASSYHPRDGNYGYTF. CDR3 bases: TGTGCCAGCAGCTACCACCCCAGGGATGGGAACTATGGCTACACCTTC.